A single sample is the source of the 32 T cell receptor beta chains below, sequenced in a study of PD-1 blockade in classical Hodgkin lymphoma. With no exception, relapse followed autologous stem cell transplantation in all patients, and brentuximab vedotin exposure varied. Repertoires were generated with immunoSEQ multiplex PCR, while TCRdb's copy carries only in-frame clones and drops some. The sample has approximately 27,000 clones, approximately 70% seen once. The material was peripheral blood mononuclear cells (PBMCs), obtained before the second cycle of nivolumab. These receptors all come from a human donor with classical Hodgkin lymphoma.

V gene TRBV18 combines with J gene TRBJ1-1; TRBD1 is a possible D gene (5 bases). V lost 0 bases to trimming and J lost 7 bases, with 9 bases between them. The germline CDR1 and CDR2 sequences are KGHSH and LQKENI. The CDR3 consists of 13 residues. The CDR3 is CASSPPSGLEAFF. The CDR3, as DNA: TGTGCCAGCTCACCACCATCGGGGCTTGAAGCTTTCTTT.

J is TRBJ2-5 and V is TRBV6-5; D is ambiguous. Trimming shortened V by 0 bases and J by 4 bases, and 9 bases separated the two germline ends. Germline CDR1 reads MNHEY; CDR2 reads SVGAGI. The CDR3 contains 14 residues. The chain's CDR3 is CASSYSGRLETQYF. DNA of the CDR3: TGTGCCAGCAGTTACTCTGGACGGCTAGAGACCCAGTACTTC.

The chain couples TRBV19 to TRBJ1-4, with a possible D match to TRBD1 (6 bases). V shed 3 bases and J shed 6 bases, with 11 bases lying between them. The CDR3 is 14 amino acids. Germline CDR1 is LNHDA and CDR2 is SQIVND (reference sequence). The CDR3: CASSIRGPHEKLFF. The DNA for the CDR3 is TGTGCCAGTAGTATCCGGGGGCCACATGAAAAACTGTTTTTT.

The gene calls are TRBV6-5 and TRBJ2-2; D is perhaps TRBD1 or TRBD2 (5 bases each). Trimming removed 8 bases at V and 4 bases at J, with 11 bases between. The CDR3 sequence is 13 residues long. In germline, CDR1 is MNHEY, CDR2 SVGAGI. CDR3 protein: CASHPRGTGELFF. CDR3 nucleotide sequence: TGTGCCAGCCACCCGAGGGGCACCGGGGAGCTGTTTTTT.

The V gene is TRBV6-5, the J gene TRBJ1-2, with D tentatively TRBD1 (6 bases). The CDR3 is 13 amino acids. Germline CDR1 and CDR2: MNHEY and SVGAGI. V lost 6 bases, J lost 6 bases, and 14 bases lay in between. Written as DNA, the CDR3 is TGTGCCAGCAGCCCGAGGAGGGACAATGGCTACACCTTC. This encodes CASSPRRDNGYTF.

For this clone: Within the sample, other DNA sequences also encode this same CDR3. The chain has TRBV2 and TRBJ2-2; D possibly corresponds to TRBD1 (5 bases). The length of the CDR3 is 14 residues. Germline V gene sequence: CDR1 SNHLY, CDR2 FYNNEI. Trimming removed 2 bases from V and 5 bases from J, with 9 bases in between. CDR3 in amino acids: CASSERGWTGELFF. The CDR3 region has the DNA TGTGCCAGCAGTGAAAGGGGCTGGACCGGGGAGCTGTTTTTT.

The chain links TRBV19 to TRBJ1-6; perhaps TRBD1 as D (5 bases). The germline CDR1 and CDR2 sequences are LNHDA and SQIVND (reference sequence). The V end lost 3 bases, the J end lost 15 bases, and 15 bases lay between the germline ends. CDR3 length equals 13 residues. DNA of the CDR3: TGTGCCAGTAGTATTTTGGGGACGGCCTACCTCCACTTT. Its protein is CASSILGTAYLHF.

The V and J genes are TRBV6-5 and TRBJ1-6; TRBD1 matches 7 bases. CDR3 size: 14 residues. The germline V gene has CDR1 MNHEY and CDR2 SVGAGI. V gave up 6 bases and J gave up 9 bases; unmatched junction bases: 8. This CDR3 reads CASRTGTLGSPLHF. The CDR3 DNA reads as TGTGCCAGCAGGACAGGGACTCTCGGTTCACCCCTCCACTTT.

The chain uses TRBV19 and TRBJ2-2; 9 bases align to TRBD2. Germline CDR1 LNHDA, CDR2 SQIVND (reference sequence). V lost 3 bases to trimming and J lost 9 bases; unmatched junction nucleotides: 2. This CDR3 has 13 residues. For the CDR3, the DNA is TGTGCCAGTAGTATGCTAGCGGGACGGGAGCTGTTTTTT. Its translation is CASSMLAGRELFF.

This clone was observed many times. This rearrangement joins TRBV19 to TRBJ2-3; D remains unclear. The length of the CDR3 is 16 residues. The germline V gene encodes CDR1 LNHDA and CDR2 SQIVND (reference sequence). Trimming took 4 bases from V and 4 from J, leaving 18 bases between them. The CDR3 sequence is CASSKGSKGGADTQYF. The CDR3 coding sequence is TGTGCCAGTAGTAAAGGAAGCAAGGGCGGCGCAGATACGCAGTATTTT.

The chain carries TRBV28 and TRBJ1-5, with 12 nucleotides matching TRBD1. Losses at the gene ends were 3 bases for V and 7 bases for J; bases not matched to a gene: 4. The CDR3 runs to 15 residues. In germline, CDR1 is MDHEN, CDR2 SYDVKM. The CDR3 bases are TGTGCCAGCAGTTTGGGACAGGGGGCAGGCCAGCCCCAGCATTTT. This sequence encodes CASSLGQGAGQPQHF.

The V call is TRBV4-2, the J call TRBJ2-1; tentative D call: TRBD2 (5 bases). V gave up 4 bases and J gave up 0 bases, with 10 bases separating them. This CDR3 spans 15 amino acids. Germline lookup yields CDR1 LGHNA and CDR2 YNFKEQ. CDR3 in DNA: TGTGCCAGCAGCCGCCAGCGGAACTCCTACAATGAGCAGTTCTTC. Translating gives CASSRQRNSYNEQFF.

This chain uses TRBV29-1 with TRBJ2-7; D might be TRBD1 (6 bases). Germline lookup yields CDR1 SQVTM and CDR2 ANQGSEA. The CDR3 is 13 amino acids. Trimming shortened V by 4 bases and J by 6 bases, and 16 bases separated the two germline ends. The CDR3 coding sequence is TGCAGCGTTGCCGACAGGCCGGCCGGCGAGCAGTACTTC. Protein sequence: CSVADRPAGEQYF.

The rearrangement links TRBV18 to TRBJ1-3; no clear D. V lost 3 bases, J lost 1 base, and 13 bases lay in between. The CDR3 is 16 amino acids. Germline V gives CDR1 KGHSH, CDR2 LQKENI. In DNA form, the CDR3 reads TGTGCCAGCTCACCCCTTCCTTGGAGTTCTGGAAACACCATATATTTT. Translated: CASSPLPWSSGNTIYF.

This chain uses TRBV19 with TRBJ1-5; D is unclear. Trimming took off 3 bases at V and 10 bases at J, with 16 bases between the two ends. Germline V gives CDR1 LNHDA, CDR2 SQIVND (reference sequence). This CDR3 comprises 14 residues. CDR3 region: CASSILGLGKPQHF. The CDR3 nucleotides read TGTGCCAGTAGTATTTTAGGACTGGGGAAACCCCAGCATTTT.

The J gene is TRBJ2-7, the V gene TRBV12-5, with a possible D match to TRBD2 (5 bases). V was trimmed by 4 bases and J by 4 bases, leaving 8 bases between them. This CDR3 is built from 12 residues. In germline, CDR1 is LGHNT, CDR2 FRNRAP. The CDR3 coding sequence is TGTGCTAGTGGTTCCGGACTTTACGAGCAGTACTTC. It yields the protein CASGSGLYEQYF.

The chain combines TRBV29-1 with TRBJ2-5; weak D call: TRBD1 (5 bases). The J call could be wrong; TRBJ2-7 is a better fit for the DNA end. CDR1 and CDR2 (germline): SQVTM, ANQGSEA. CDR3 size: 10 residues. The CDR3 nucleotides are TGCAGCGCAGGGAATCGCGAGCAGTACTTC. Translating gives CSAGNREQYF.

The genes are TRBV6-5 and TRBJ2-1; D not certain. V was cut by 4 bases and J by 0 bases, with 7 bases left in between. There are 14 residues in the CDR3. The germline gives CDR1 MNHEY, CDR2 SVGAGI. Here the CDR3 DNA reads TGTGCCAGCAGTTTGACGAGCTCCTACAATGAGCAGTTCTTC. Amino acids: CASSLTSSYNEQFF.

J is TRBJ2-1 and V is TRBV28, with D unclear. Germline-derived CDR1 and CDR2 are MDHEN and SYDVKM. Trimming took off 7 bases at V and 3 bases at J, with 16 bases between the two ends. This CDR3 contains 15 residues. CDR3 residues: CASTKILSRYNEQFF. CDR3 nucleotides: TGTGCCAGCACCAAGATATTGAGCCGCTACAATGAGCAGTTCTTC.

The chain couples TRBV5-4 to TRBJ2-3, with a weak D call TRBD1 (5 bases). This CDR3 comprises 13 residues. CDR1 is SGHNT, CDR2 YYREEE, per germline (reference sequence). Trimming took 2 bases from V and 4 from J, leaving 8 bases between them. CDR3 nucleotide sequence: TGTGCCAGCAGCTTTCCAGGGCCAGATACGCAGTATTTT. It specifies CASSFPGPDTQYF.

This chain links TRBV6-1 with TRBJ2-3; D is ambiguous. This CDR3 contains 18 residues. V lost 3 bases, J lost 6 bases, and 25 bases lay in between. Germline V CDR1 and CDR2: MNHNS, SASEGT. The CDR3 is CASSDRALNSFITDTQYF. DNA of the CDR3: TGTGCCAGCAGTGATAGGGCCTTGAACTCTTTTATAACGGATACGCAGTATTTT.

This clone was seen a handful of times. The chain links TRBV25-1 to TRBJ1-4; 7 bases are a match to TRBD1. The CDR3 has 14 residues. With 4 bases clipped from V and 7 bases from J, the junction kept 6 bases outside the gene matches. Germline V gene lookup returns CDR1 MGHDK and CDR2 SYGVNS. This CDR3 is CASSVPGGGEKLFF. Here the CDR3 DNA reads TGTGCCAGCAGTGTTCCAGGGGGGGGTGAAAAACTGTTTTTT.

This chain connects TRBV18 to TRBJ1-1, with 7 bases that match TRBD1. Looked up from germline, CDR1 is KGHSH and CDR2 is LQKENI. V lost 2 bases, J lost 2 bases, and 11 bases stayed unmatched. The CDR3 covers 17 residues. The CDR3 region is CASSPMPGGRTNTEAFF. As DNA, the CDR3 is TGTGCCAGCTCACCAATGCCAGGGGGGCGAACTAACACTGAAGCTTTCTTT.

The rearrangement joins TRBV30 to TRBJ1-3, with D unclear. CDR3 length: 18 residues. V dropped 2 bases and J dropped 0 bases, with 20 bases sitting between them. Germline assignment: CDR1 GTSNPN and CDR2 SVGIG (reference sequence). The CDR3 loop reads CAWSRWQADSYSGNTIYF. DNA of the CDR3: TGTGCCTGGAGTCGTTGGCAGGCGGATTCATACTCTGGAAACACCATATATTTT.

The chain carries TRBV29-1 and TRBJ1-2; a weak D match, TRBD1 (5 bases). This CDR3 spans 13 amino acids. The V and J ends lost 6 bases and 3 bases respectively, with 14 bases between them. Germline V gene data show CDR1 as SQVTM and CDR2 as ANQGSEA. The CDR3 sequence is CSVVGGGDYGYTF. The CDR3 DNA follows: TGCAGCGTCGTGGGGGGTGGAGACTATGGCTACACCTTC.

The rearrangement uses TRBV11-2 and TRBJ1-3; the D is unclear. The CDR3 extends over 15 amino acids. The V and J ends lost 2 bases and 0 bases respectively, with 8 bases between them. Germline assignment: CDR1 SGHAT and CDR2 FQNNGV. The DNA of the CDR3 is TGTGCCAGCAGCTTAATCGATTTCTCTGGAAACACCATATATTTT. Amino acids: CASSLIDFSGNTIYF.

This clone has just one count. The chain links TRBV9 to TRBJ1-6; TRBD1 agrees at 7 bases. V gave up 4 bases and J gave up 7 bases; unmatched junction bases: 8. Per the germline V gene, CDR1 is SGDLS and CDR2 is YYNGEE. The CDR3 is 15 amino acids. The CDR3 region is CASSTTGVGNSPLHF. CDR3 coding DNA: TGTGCCAGCAGCACAACAGGGGTAGGGAATTCACCCCTCCACTTT.

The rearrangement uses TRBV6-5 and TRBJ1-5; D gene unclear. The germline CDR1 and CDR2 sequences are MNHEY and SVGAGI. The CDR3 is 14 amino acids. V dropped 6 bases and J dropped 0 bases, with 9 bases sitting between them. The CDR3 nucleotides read TGTGCCAGCAGCCAAACCCATAGCAATCAGCCCCAGCATTTT. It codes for CASSQTHSNQPQHF.

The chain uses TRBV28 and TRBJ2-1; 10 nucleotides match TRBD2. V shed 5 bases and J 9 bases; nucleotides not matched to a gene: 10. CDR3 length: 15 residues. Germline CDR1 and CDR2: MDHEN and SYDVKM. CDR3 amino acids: CASSNIQRGGTEQFF. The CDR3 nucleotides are TGTGCCAGCAGTAACATTCAGCGGGGGGGCACTGAGCAGTTCTTC.

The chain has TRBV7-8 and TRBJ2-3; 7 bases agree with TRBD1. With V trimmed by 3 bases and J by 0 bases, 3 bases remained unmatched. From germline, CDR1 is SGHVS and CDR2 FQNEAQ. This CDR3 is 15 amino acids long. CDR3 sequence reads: CASSLDRFSTDTQYF. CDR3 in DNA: TGTGCCAGCAGCTTGGACAGGTTCAGCACAGATACGCAGTATTTT.

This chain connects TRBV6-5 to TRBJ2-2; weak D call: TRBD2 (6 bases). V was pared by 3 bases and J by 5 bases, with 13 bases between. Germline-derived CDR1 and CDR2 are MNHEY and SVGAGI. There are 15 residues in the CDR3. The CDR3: CASSYFSGATGELFF. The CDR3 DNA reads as TGTGCCAGCAGTTATTTTAGCGGTGCAACCGGGGAGCTGTTTTTT.

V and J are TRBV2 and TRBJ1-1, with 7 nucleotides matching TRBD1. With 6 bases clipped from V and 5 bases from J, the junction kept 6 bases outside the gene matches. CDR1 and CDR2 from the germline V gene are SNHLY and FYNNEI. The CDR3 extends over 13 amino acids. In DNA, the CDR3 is TGTGCCAGCAGATACAGGGGTGGTACTGAAGCTTTCTTT. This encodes CASRYRGGTEAFF.